Listed below are T cell receptor beta chains from one sample, sequenced in a study of cytomegalovirus exposure and HLA in healthy donors. Assay used: immunoSEQ multiplex PCR; TCRdb lists only in-frame clones, some missing. The sample's table shows tens of thousands of clones. The material sequenced was PBMCs. The source of these receptors is a woman between 35 and 50 years old in good health and CMV-seronegative. Both conserved end residues are part of each CDR3. D genes are given only for firm matches.

d_gene	len	v_gene	j_gene	CDR3aa	CDR3nt
NA	14	TRBV30	TRBJ2-7	CAWSRGHTVYEQYF	TGTGCCTGGAGTCGAGGGCACACTGTCTACGAGCAGTACTTC
NA	15	TRBV19	TRBJ2-6	CASSIPVSGANVLTF	TGTGCCAGTAGTATCCCAGTCTCTGGGGCCAACGTCCTGACTTTC
TRBD1	15	TRBV6-6	TRBJ1-1	CASIPRTGGGTEAFF	TGTGCCAGCATCCCCCGGACAGGGGGGGGCACTGAAGCTTTCTTT
NA	15	TRBV9	TRBJ1-2	CASSATESFDYGYTF	TGTGCCAGCAGCGCGACAGAAAGCTTCGACTATGGCTACACCTTC
NA	11	TRBV28	TRBJ1-2	CASSARYGYTF	TGTGCCAGCAGTGCGAGGTATGGCTACACCTTC
TRBD1	14	TRBV30	TRBJ1-2	CAWRRTGADYGYTF	TGTGCCTGGAGGAGAACAGGGGCGGACTATGGCTACACCTTC
TRBD2	14	TRBV6-4	TRBJ2-5	CASSDSALAATQYF	TGTGCCAGCAGTGACTCGGCACTAGCGGCGACCCAGTACTTC
TRBD1	14	TRBV27	TRBJ1-6	CASSSPGGGSPLHF	TGTGCCAGCAGTTCCCCAGGGGGAGGATCACCCCTCCACTTT
TRBD1	16	TRBV19	TRBJ2-3	CASRDRGGIFTDTQYF	TGTGCCAGTAGGGACAGGGGGGGGATTTTCACAGATACGCAGTATTTT
TRBD2	15	TRBV5-3	TRBJ2-3	CARVLWSREGDTQYF	TGTGCCAGGGTCCTATGGTCTAGGGAGGGAGATACGCAGTATTTT
TRBD1	13	TRBV6-1	TRBJ1-1	CASSFDRGLEAFF	TGTGCCAGCAGTTTTGACAGGGGGCTTGAAGCTTTCTTT
NA	14	TRBV15	TRBJ2-7	CATSRGLSPSEQYF	TGTGCCACCAGCCGGGGACTGAGCCCCAGCGAGCAGTACTTC
NA	14	TRBV5-6	TRBJ2-5	CASSFGQDGETQYF	TGTGCCAGCAGCTTCGGTCAGGATGGGGAGACCCAGTACTTC
NA	13	TRBV5-1	TRBJ1-6	CDSSSGLDSPLHF	TGCGACAGCAGTTCGGGTCTAGATTCACCCCTCCACTTT
TRBD1	16	TRBV5-5	TRBJ2-7	CASSLELQGAIYEQYF	TGTGCCAGCAGCTTGGAACTACAGGGGGCTATCTACGAGCAGTACTTC
TRBD1	15	TRBV5-1	TRBJ1-2	CASSPRQGAGYGYTF	TGCGCCAGCAGCCCGAGACAGGGGGCCGGGTATGGCTACACCTTC
TRBD1	11	TRBV5-4	TRBJ2-5	CASSYGTGANF	TGTGCCAGCAGCTACGGGACAGGCGCGAACTTC
NA	13	TRBV5-1	TRBJ2-1	CASSSSQNPEQFF	TGCGCCAGCAGCTCCTCCCAGAACCCTGAGCAGTTCTTC
TRBD1	14	TRBV5-6	TRBJ1-2	CASSVRDRYYGYTF	TGTGCCAGCAGCGTCCGGGACAGGTACTATGGCTACACCTTC
TRBD1	13	TRBV11-3	TRBJ1-1	CASSNRDSTEAFF	TGTGCCAGCAGCAACCGGGACAGTACTGAAGCTTTCTTT
TRBD2	16	TRBV7-9	TRBJ2-1	CASSLTSGYPYNEQFF	TGTGCCAGCAGCTTGACTAGCGGGTACCCCTACAATGAGCAGTTCTTC
TRBD2	15	TRBV7-2	TRBJ2-7	CASSLVGGLAGVLDF	TGTGCCAGCAGCTTAGTAGGGGGACTAGCGGGAGTCCTAGACTTC
TRBD2	19	TRBV6-1	TRBJ2-1	CASSEVPPWTSGRSNEQFF	TGTGCCAGCAGTGAAGTACCCCCCTGGACTAGCGGGAGGTCCAATGAGCAGTTCTTC
TRBD2	14	TRBV27	TRBJ2-5	CASRIAGVQETQYF	TGTGCCAGCAGAATCGCGGGGGTTCAAGAGACCCAGTACTTC
NA	15	TRBV4-2	TRBJ2-1	CASSQDTSSDNEQFF	TGTGCCAGCAGCCAAGATACTAGCTCCGACAATGAGCAGTTCTTC